This T cell receptor (beta chain) was sequenced during a study of T cells after yellow fever vaccination. Per germline, CDR1 LNHDA and CDR2 SQIVND (reference sequence). V was pared by 4 bases and J by 9 bases, with 10 bases between. The CDR3 has 12 residues. As TCR cDNA was made by 5'RACE template switching, a universal primer site and UMIs were added. TCRdb re-derived calls from the 5' RACE reads in MiXCR, one entry per CDR3 protein. In the table there are roughly 120,000 distinct CDR3 sequences, about 7.4% of which are singletons. Findings and limits, study-wide: Contamination of FACS-sorted repertoires by abundant clonotypes from the bulk population could occur.

This clonotype has ten or more counts. Antigen specificity is unknown. This chain connects TRBV19 to TRBJ2-1, with D tentatively TRBD1 (6 bases). The starting material was CD4+ T cells sorted from PBMCs, obtained more than 8 days after the first yellow fever vaccination. The TCR originated in a man aged 18 to 35 who received the YFV17D yellow fever vaccine. The CDR3 DNA is TGTGCCAGTAGTAGGACAGATTCTGAGCAGTTCTTC. This codes for CASSRTDSEQFF.